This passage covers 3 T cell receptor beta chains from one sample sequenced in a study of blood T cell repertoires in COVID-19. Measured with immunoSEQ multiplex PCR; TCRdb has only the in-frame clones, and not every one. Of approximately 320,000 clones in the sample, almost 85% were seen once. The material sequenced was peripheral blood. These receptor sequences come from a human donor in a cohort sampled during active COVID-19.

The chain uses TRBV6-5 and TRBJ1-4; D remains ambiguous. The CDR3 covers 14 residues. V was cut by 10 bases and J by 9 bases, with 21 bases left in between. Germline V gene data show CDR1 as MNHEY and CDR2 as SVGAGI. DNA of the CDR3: TGTGCCACCGGTTTGGATGCGGGCAGTCAAAAACTGTTTTTT. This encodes CATGLDAGSQKLFF.

CDR3: CASPRPDRVNTEAFF. The CDR3 coding sequence is TGTGCCAGCCCACGACCGGACAGGGTGAACACTGAAGCTTTCTTT. The V call is TRBV6-5, the J call TRBJ1-1; 8 bases are a match to TRBD1. Germline V gene data show CDR1 as MNHEY and CDR2 as SVGAGI. V was pared by 8 bases and J by 0 bases, with 8 bases of the junction left unmatched. The CDR3 length is 15 residues.

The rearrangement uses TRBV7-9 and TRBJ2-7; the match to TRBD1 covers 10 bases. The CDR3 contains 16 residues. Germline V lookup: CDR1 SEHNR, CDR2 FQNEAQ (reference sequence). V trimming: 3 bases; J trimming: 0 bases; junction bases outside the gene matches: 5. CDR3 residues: CASSFRTGGGSYEQYF. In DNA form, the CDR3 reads TGTGCCAGCAGCTTTAGGACAGGGGGGGGCTCCTACGAGCAGTACTTC.